A single sample is the source of the 28 T cell receptor beta chains below, sequenced in a study of cytotoxic CD8 clonotypes in ibrutinib-treated CLL. Sequencing was performed with immunoSEQ multiplex PCR; in TCRdb, only in-frame clones are kept and a portion is missing. Here the sample spans tens of thousands of clones, 60% to 80% being singletons. The sample consisted of PBMCs, taken after 12 months of ibrutinib treatment. The receptors derive from a human donor with chronic lymphocytic leukemia.

This chain joins TRBV11-2 and TRBJ1-2; D might be TRBD1 (5 bases). Between the trimmed V and J ends, which lost 4 bases and 6 bases, there was a span of 9 bases. Germline lookup yields CDR1 SGHAT and CDR2 FQNNGV. The CDR3 has 12 residues. This CDR3 is CASSSRGDGYTF. CDR3 in DNA: TGTGCCAGCAGCTCGAGAGGGGATGGCTACACCTTC.

V usage is TRBV28 and J usage is TRBJ2-3; a weak D match, TRBD1 (6 bases). This CDR3 spans 15 amino acids. The V gene lost 5 bases and the J gene lost 1 base, with 13 bases spanning the gap. Germline V gene lookup returns CDR1 MDHEN and CDR2 SYDVKM. CDR3: CASSLYTGRTDTQYF. DNA of the CDR3: TGTGCCAGCAGTCTTTATACAGGGCGCACAGATACGCAGTATTTT. The variable domain in full, with the rest retrieved from reference TRBV28 and TRBJ2-3, is DVKVTQSSRYLVKRTGEKVFLECVQDMDHENMFWYRQDPGLGLRLIYFSYDVKMKEKGDIPEGYSVSREKKERFSLILESASTNQTSMYLCASSLYTGRTDTQYFGPGTRLTVL.

V gene TRBV19 combines with J gene TRBJ2-7; TRBD1 agrees at 7 bases. The CDR3 totals 14 residues. The V segment lost 5 bases and the J segment 7 bases; nucleotides outside the gene matches: 11. Per germline, CDR1 LNHDA and CDR2 SQIVND (reference sequence). The DNA of the CDR3 is TGTGCCAGTAGTTCCGGGACAGTGCCTGGGGAGCAGTACTTC. Translating gives CASSSGTVPGEQYF.

The rearrangement links TRBV9 to TRBJ2-2; D uncertain. Germline V CDR1 and CDR2: SGDLS, YYNGEE. V was shortened by 7 bases and J by 1 base, with 8 bases between the two germline ends. CDR3 size: 13 residues. The CDR3 coding sequence is TGTGCCAGCTGTCACTTGAACACCGGGGAGCTGTTTTTT. As protein: CASCHLNTGELFF.

The chain joins TRBV2 to TRBJ2-2; 8 bases map to TRBD1. The germline V gene has CDR1 SNHLY and CDR2 FYNNEI. The CDR3 has 16 residues. The ends lost 0 bases at V and 5 bases at J; junction bases unmatched: 5. The CDR3 sequence: CASSEARTGLTGELFF. CDR3 bases: TGTGCCAGCAGTGAAGCGAGGACAGGGTTAACCGGGGAGCTGTTTTTT.

This clone was observed a few times. The genes are TRBV7-8 and TRBJ2-6; the D is unclear. Germline assignment: CDR1 SGHVS and CDR2 FQNEAQ. The CDR3 consists of 13 residues. V was cut by 5 bases and J by 3 bases, with 5 bases left in between. CDR3 residues: CASSIGGANVLTF. As DNA, the CDR3 is TGTGCCAGCAGCATAGGTGGGGCCAACGTCCTGACTTTC.

J is TRBJ1-1 and V is TRBV30; D call uncertain. V dropped 0 bases and J dropped 0 bases, with 11 bases sitting between them. The CDR3 extends over 15 amino acids. Germline V gene lookup returns CDR1 GTSNPN and CDR2 SVGIG (reference sequence). Here the CDR3 reads CAWSVGRAMNTEAFF. DNA for the CDR3: TGTGCCTGGAGTGTCGGTCGGGCGATGAACACTGAAGCTTTCTTT.

The chain couples TRBV5-4 to TRBJ1-2; the D gene is possibly TRBD1 (6 bases). Germline CDR1 SGHNT, CDR2 YYREEE (reference sequence). The ends were cut back, 6 bases at V and 8 bases at J, with 17 bases in the middle. This CDR3 is 13 amino acids long. CDR3 amino acids: CASTGGVRGGYTF. The CDR3 nucleotides read TGTGCCAGCACCGGGGGCGTTCGAGGGGGCTACACCTTC.

V and J are TRBV28 and TRBJ2-3, with 8 bases fitting TRBD2. V was pared by 5 bases and J by 3 bases, with 10 bases of the junction left unmatched. The length of the CDR3 is 16 residues. The germline CDR1 and CDR2 sequences are MDHEN and SYDVKM. The CDR3 DNA is TGTGCCAGCAGTCCCGTAGCGGGGCAGGGGACAGATACGCAGTATTTT. The encoded protein is CASSPVAGQGTDTQYF.

The chain recombines TRBV5-1 with TRBJ2-1; D possibly matches TRBD1 or TRBD2 (5 bases each). CDR3 length: 16 residues. The V gene's germline CDR1 is SGHRS and CDR2 YFSETQ. The V gene lost 7 bases and the J gene lost 6 bases, with 23 bases spanning the gap. CDR3 in DNA: TGCGCCAGCGGAAACGGGGCAGCTCCTAGCATCAATGAGCAGTTCTTC. Protein sequence: CASGNGAAPSINEQFF. Looking up the rest from reference TRBV5-1 and TRBJ2-1 gives the full variable domain: KAGVTQTPRYLIKTRGQQVTLSCSPISGHRSVSWYQQTPGQGLQFLFEYFSETQRNKGNFPGRFSGRQFSNSRSEMNVSTLELGDSALYLCASGNGAAPSINEQFFGPGTRLTVL.

This clone has more than one count but fewer than ten. The V gene is TRBV6-1, the J gene TRBJ2-7, with 7 bases matching TRBD2. With V trimmed by 3 bases and J by 4 bases, 6 bases remained unmatched. The CDR3 extends over 14 amino acids. The germline V gene encodes CDR1 MNHNS and CDR2 SASEGT. This CDR3 is CASSDRGLSYEQYF. CDR3 coding DNA: TGTGCCAGCAGTGATCGGGGACTATCTTACGAGCAGTACTTC.

The chain employs TRBV27 and TRBJ2-1; no clear D. Looked up from germline, CDR1 is MNHEY and CDR2 is SMNVEV (reference sequence). Deletions cut 4 bases from V and 0 bases from J, with 7 bases between. The CDR3 consists of 14 residues. CDR3 region: CASSSVRSYNEQFF. Here the CDR3 DNA reads TGTGCCAGCAGTTCGGTGCGCTCCTACAATGAGCAGTTCTTC.

The chain is built from TRBV12-5 and TRBJ1-1; a weak D match, TRBD1 (5 bases). V was trimmed by 6 bases and J by 6 bases, leaving 14 bases between them. This CDR3 region has 13 residues. Germline V gene lookup returns CDR1 LGHNT and CDR2 FRNRAP. CDR3 loop: CASGSTRGSEAFF. In DNA, the CDR3 is TGTGCTAGTGGATCCACAAGGGGCTCTGAAGCTTTCTTT.

The chain uses TRBV10-1 and TRBJ1-2, with a weak D call TRBD1 (6 bases). The CDR3 runs 12 residues. V shed 3 bases and J shed 6 bases, with 8 bases lying between them. Germline CDR1 is WNHNN and CDR2 is SYGVQD (reference sequence). CDR3 sequence reads: CASSDWDNGYTF. CDR3 coding DNA: TGCGCCAGCAGTGATTGGGACAATGGCTACACCTTC.

This clone was counted only a few times. The chain carries TRBV7-6 and TRBJ2-5; either TRBD1 or TRBD2 may fit D (5 bases each). CDR3 size: 14 residues. Germline loops: CDR1 SGHVS, CDR2 FNYEAQ. Trimming left V 5 bases short and J 4 bases short, with 14 bases between. For the CDR3, the DNA is TGTGCCAGCAGCGGGCTAGGGGAGCGAGAGACCCAGTACTTC. This translates into CASSGLGERETQYF.

This chain uses TRBV19 with TRBJ2-7; D perhaps matches TRBD1 (5 bases). Germline V gene data show CDR1 as LNHDA and CDR2 as SQIVND (reference sequence). Between the trimmed V and J ends, which lost 7 bases and 2 bases, there was a span of 9 bases. This CDR3 is 12 amino acids long. CDR3: CASKIQAYEQYF. The CDR3 nucleotides are TGTGCCAGTAAAATACAGGCCTACGAGCAGTACTTC.

CDR3 nucleotide sequence: TGTGCCAGCAGCCTACAGGGGAACACCGGGGAGCTGTTTTTT. Translating it yields CASSLQGNTGELFF. The chain couples TRBV6-1 to TRBJ2-2; D is perhaps TRBD1 (6 bases). CDR1 is MNHNS and CDR2 is SASEGT in the germline V gene. The CDR3 spans 14 residues. Trimming pared 6 bases from V and 1 base from J, leaving 9 bases between.

J is TRBJ2-1 and V is TRBV5-4; a possible D gene is TRBD2 (6 bases). Germline assignment: CDR1 SGHNT and CDR2 YYREEE (reference sequence). This CDR3 spans 14 amino acids. V was trimmed by 7 bases and J by 4 bases, leaving 15 bases between them. The CDR3 DNA reads as TGTGCCAGCCGACTAGGCGGCAGTTACAATGAGCAGTTCTTC. It yields the protein CASRLGGSYNEQFF.

CDR3 in amino acids: CASSPGGVIQYF. In nucleotides, the CDR3 is TGTGCCAGCAGCCCGGGAGGAGTAATCCAGTACTTC. The genes are TRBV7-2 and TRBJ2-7; 7 bases fit TRBD2. Losses at the gene ends were 5 bases for V and 10 bases for J; bases not matched to a gene: 8. The CDR3 sequence is 12 residues long. Germline CDR1 reads SGHTA; CDR2 reads FQGNSA.

The count of this clone is one. The DNA for the CDR3 is TGTGCCAGCAGGCCCTCTGCGGGAGAGTCCGGGGAGCTGTTTTTT. Translated, it gives CASRPSAGESGELFF. The chain couples TRBV11-2 to TRBJ2-2; 7 positions match TRBD2. V lost 6 bases and J lost 6; bases outside the gene matches: 10. The CDR3 is made up of 15 amino acids. Looked up from germline, CDR1 is SGHAT and CDR2 is FQNNGV.

This clone appeared a few times. For the CDR3, the DNA is TGTGCCAGCAGTTTATGGCCTGGAAACACCATATATTTT. Translating it yields CASSLWPGNTIYF. The chain is built from TRBV27 and TRBJ1-3, with D uncertain. The V and J ends lost 1 base and 2 bases respectively, with 3 bases between them. This CDR3 has 13 amino acids. Looked up from germline, CDR1 is MNHEY and CDR2 is SMNVEV (reference sequence).

The rearrangement joins TRBV18 to TRBJ1-3, with 9 nucleotides matching TRBD1. This CDR3 contains 17 residues. V shed 2 bases, J shed 0 bases, and the junction held 5 bases outside the gene matches. From germline, CDR1 is KGHSH and CDR2 LQKENI. CDR3 sequence reads: CASSPLRQGDSGNTIYF. The DNA for the CDR3 is TGTGCCAGCTCACCATTAAGACAGGGGGACTCTGGAAACACCATATATTTT.

The chain joins TRBV15 to TRBJ2-6, with D perhaps TRBD1 (6 bases). Trimming stripped 3 bases from V and 1 base from J, with 16 bases between. The germline gives CDR1 LNHNV, CDR2 YYDKDF (reference sequence). CDR3 length: 18 residues. The DNA for the CDR3 is TGTGCCACCAGCAGCAGGGGTTACCAGAATTCTGGGGCCAACGTCCTGACTTTC. Translating it yields CATSSRGYQNSGANVLTF.

This clone was picked up a small number of times. The chain recombines TRBV6-5 with TRBJ2-7; 8 nucleotides line up with TRBD2. V lost 5 bases, J lost 3 bases, and 9 bases stayed unmatched. The CDR3 extends over 15 amino acids. Germline values: CDR1 MNHEY, CDR2 SVGAGI. The CDR3 DNA reads TGTGCCAGCAGTACCAACCCGGGGGGGAGCTACGAGCAGTACTTC. Residues: CASSTNPGGSYEQYF.

V usage is TRBV19 and J usage is TRBJ2-5; TRBD2 might be the D (6 bases). Germline lookup yields CDR1 LNHDA and CDR2 SQIVND (reference sequence). V lost 6 bases and J 0 bases, leaving 14 bases between the germline ends. This CDR3 is 15 amino acids long. The CDR3 DNA follows: TGTGCCAGTAGGCTTTTTAGCGGCAACCAAGAGACCCAGTACTTC. Translation: CASRLFSGNQETQYF.

The genes are TRBV6-5 and TRBJ2-2; the match to TRBD1 covers 9 bases. The CDR3 is 16 amino acids. J gave up 7 bases and V 2 bases, and 8 bases lay outside the gene matches. CDR1 and CDR2 (germline): MNHEY, SVGAGI. CDR3 in amino acids: CASSYDGTGRDGELFF. In nucleotides, the CDR3 is TGTGCCAGCAGTTACGATGGGACAGGGAGAGACGGGGAGCTGTTTTTT.

This clone was seen a handful of times. The V and J genes are TRBV2 and TRBJ2-1; a possible D gene is TRBD2 (6 bases). The CDR3 has 17 amino acids. Trimming left V 5 bases short and J 5 bases short, with 22 bases between. Germline CDR1 and CDR2: SNHLY and FYNNEI. The CDR3 spells CASSPLSGLNLHNEQFF. The CDR3 DNA reads TGTGCCAGCAGTCCACTGTCGGGACTCAACTTACACAATGAGCAGTTCTTC.

The chain recombines TRBV21-1 with TRBJ1-1. TRBV21-1 is listed as a pseudogene. CDR3 length: 18 amino acids. The CDR3: CASSKDGLRMDGVTEAFF. The CDR3 DNA follows: TGTGCCAGCAGCAAAGATGGTTTAAGAATGGACGGAGTCACTGAAGCTTTCTTT.